The 5 T cell receptor beta chains in this list originate from one sample, sequenced in a study of T cells in Graves' hyperthyroidism and ophthalmopathy. There were TCR beta CDR3 regions amplified from RNA transcripts. During a first-round RT-PCR of the TCR CDR3, the HTBI primer set was used. Each CDR3 protein gets one entry after TCRdb re-called the multiplex PCR reads with MiXCR. The sample has fewer than 600,000 distinct CDR3 sequences, approximately 15% seen once. Source material: blood. These receptors all come from a woman aged 18-29 years with Graves' hyperthyroidism.

There are many counts of this clonotype. The chain is built from TRBV2 and TRBJ1-5, with D perhaps matching TRBD1 (6 bases). The CDR3 has 12 amino acids. The germline CDR1 and CDR2 sequences are SNHLY and FYNNEI. Trimming stripped 9 bases from V and 4 bases from J, with 10 bases between. The CDR3 DNA follows: TGTGCCAGTGATACAGGGAATCAGCCCCAGCATTTT. It encodes CASDTGNQPQHF.

This clonotype was recorded a few times. An end of the junction differs from the germline gene, which may be a read error. The chain couples TRBV27 to TRBJ1-4; unclear D gene. The CDR3 length is 14 residues. Germline CDR1 and CDR2: MNHEY and SMNVEV (reference sequence). The CDR3 region is CASSFGESNEKLVF. The CDR3 DNA follows: TGTGCCAGCAGTTTTGGGGAATCTAATGAAAAACTGGTTTTT.

This clonotype has a count of ten or more. The chain uses TRBV27 and TRBJ2-7; 8 bases fit TRBD1. Germline V gene lookup returns CDR1 MNHEY and CDR2 SMNVEV (reference sequence). This CDR3 region has 15 residues. The V gene end was trimmed by 8 bases and the J gene end by 7 bases; junction bases not matched to a gene: 16. Written as DNA, the CDR3 is TGTGCCAGCCATTCCAGGGGGCTGTCTACGGGGGAGCAGTACTTC. Protein sequence: CASHSRGLSTGEQYF.

The V and J genes are TRBV4-1 and TRBJ2-7; D unresolved. Trimming left V 4 bases short and J 0 bases short, with 7 bases between. The length of the CDR3 is 13 residues. Germline V gene data show CDR1 as MGHRA and CDR2 as YSYEKL. CDR3 bases: TGCGCCAGCAGCCTCACCCCCTCCTACGAGCAGTACGTC. This gives the protein CASSLTPSYEQYV.

This clonotype was counted at least ten times. This chain links TRBV12-3 or TRBV12-4 with TRBJ2-7; D is ambiguous. Trimming left V 5 bases short and J 6 bases short, with 8 bases between. The CDR3 covers 11 residues. The CDR3 spells CASSQLGEQYF. For the CDR3, the DNA is TGTGCCAGCAGTCAACTCGGCGAGCAGTACTTC.